Listed below are T cell receptor beta chains from one sample, sequenced in a study of long-term antiretroviral therapy in people with HIV. Here immunoSEQ multiplex PCR was the method, and the copy in TCRdb shows in-frame clones only, minus some. Of 25,000 to 35,000 clones in the sample, just over 85% were seen once. The material was unsorted PBMCs, obtained 0.8 years after starting antiretroviral therapy. All receptors come from a woman in her twenties or thirties with HIV. Both conserved end residues are part of each CDR3. Each record gives: clone size, D gene, J gene, V gene, CDR3 protein, CDR3 DNA. D genes are given only for firm matches. A row's size may be missing; if present it is once, few, many or a size class.

size: -
D: -
J: TRBJ2-3
V: TRBV10-2
CDR3: CASRPGSSTDTQYF
DNA: TGCGCCAGCAGGCCAGGGTCCAGCACAGATACGCAGTATTTT

size: -
D: -
J: TRBJ1-1
V: TRBV7-2
CDR3: CASSPRQVNTEAFF
DNA: TGTGCCAGCAGCCCCCGACAGGTGAACACTGAAGCTTTCTTT

size: -
D: -
J: TRBJ2-5
V: TRBV5-1
CDR3: CASSLDSMGPLETQYF
DNA: TGCGCCAGCAGCTTGGACAGTATGGGACCTTTAGAGACCCAGTACTTC

size: -
D: -
J: TRBJ2-3
V: TRBV5-1
CDR3: CASSLGQSTDTQYF
DNA: TGCGCCAGCAGCTTGGGGCAGAGCACAGATACGCAGTATTTT

size: few
D: TRBD1
J: TRBJ1-2
V: TRBV6-6
CDR3: CASSYEGARYGYTF
DNA: TGTGCCAGCAGTTACGAGGGGGCGAGATATGGCTACACCTTC

size: -
D: TRBD1
J: TRBJ2-1
V: TRBV6-6
CDR3: CASSYRTGVRDEQFF
DNA: TGTGCCAGCAGTTACAGGACAGGGGTTAGGGATGAGCAGTTCTTC

size: -
D: -
J: TRBJ1-1
V: TRBV2
CDR3: CASRGGRGKAFF
DNA: TGTGCCAGCAGGGGGGGGAGGGGGAAAGCTTTCTTT

size: -
D: TRBD1
J: TRBJ1-1
V: TRBV6-1
CDR3: CASTRRGTEAFF
DNA: TGTGCCAGCACACGCAGGGGGACTGAAGCTTTCTTT

size: -
D: -
J: TRBJ1-1
V: TRBV13
CDR3: CASSLGQRMNTEAFF
DNA: TGTGCCAGCAGCTTAGGCCAGAGAATGAACACTGAAGCTTTCTTT

size: few
D: -
J: TRBJ2-7
V: TRBV27
CDR3: CASSPSGEFVWYF
DNA: TGTGCCAGCAGTCCCAGTGGGGAGTTCGTGTGGTACTTC

size: -
D: TRBD2
J: TRBJ2-1
V: TRBV19
CDR3: CATAGLAGYQQFF
DNA: TGTGCCACCGCGGGACTAGCGGGGTATCAGCAGTTCTTC

size: -
D: -
J: TRBJ1-3
V: TRBV28
CDR3: CASSSSPGSGNTIYF
DNA: TGTGCCAGCAGTTCTAGCCCTGGGTCTGGAAACACCATATATTTT

size: -
D: -
J: TRBJ1-6
V: TRBV6-1
CDR3: CASSDESHSPLHF
DNA: TGTGCCAGCAGTGACGAAAGTCATTCACCCCTCCACTTT

size: -
D: TRBD1
J: TRBJ1-2
V: TRBV6-5
CDR3: CASSSGGADYGYTF
DNA: TGTGCCAGCAGTTCAGGGGGCGCCGACTATGGCTACACCTTC

size: -
D: -
J: TRBJ1-6
V: TRBV6-5
CDR3: CASSSQQNRVSPLHF
DNA: TGTGCCAGCAGTTCCCAACAAAACAGGGTCTCACCCCTCCACTTT

size: -
D: -
J: TRBJ1-5
V: TRBV19
CDR3: CASSISQIQPQHF
DNA: TGTGCCAGTAGTATATCACAGATTCAGCCCCAGCATTTT

size: -
D: TRBD1
J: TRBJ1-5
V: TRBV10-1
CDR3: CATSYVGQAFYSNQPQHF
DNA: TGCGCCACCTCATACGTAGGACAGGCCTTCTATAGCAATCAGCCCCAGCATTTT

size: -
D: -
J: TRBJ2-3
V: TRBV5-6
CDR3: CASSLEQGQDTQYF
DNA: TGTGCCAGCAGCTTAGAACAGGGCCAAGATACGCAGTATTTT

size: -
D: -
J: TRBJ1-1
V: TRBV6-5
CDR3: CASSYSGYTEAFF
DNA: TGTGCCAGCAGTTACTCGGGGTACACTGAAGCTTTCTTT

size: -
D: -
J: TRBJ1-1
V: TRBV10-3
CDR3: CAISVWDSGRGGTEAFF
DNA: TGTGCCATCAGTGTGTGGGATTCGGGCAGGGGCGGCACTGAAGCTTTCTTT

size: -
D: -
J: TRBJ2-1
V: TRBV5-1
CDR3: CASSPGVNNEQFF
DNA: TGCGCCAGCAGTCCGGGAGTGAACAATGAGCAGTTCTTC

size: -
D: -
J: TRBJ2-7
V: TRBV6-1
CDR3: CASSLSGFPLEQYF
DNA: TGTGCCAGCAGTCTGTCCGGATTCCCGCTCGAGCAGTACTTC

size: -
D: TRBD2
J: TRBJ2-7
V: TRBV11-2
CDR3: CASSLGVDASGGSYEQYF
DNA: TGTGCCAGCAGCTTAGGGGTAGACGCTAGCGGGGGTTCCTACGAGCAGTACTTC

size: -
D: TRBD2
J: TRBJ2-1
V: TRBV13
CDR3: CASSGQAGGPRDEQFF
DNA: TGTGCCAGCAGCGGTCAGGCGGGGGGACCCAGGGATGAGCAGTTCTTC

size: once
D: -
J: TRBJ2-7
V: TRBV6-5
CDR3: CASSLADSAYEQYF
DNA: TGTGCCAGCAGTTTAGCAGACTCAGCCTACGAGCAGTACTTC

size: -
D: -
J: TRBJ1-3
V: TRBV5-5
CDR3: CASSSQTPSLSGNTIYF
DNA: TGTGCCAGCAGCTCCCAAACCCCCAGTCTTTCTGGAAACACCATATATTTT

size: -
D: -
J: TRBJ2-5
V: TRBV7-6
CDR3: CASSHGGDRVQETQYF
DNA: TGTGCCAGCAGCCACGGGGGGGACAGGGTACAAGAGACCCAGTACTTC

size: -
D: -
J: TRBJ2-7
V: TRBV6-5
CDR3: CASSYGDEQYF
DNA: TGTGCCAGCAGTTACGGCGACGAGCAGTACTTC

size: -
D: -
J: TRBJ1-1
V: TRBV21-1
CDR3: CASSLGDRNTEAFF
DNA: TGTGCCAGCAGCCTAGGGGACAGGAACACTGAAGCTTTCTTT

size: -
D: -
J: TRBJ2-4
V: TRBV5-1
CDR3: CASTMGGAKNIQYF
DNA: TGCGCCAGCACCATGGGAGGCGCCAAAAACATTCAGTACTTC

size: -
D: -
J: TRBJ2-1
V: TRBV4-2
CDR3: CASSHTQAGENEQFF
DNA: TGTGCCAGCAGCCATACCCAAGCCGGGGAAAATGAGCAGTTCTTC

size: -
D: -
J: TRBJ1-1
V: TRBV4-2
CDR3: CASSQVWGEEAFF
DNA: TGTGCCAGCAGCCAAGTGTGGGGGGAGGAAGCTTTCTTT

size: -
D: TRBD1
J: TRBJ1-1
V: TRBV27
CDR3: CATWGQGVNTEAFF
DNA: TGTGCCACTTGGGGACAGGGCGTGAACACTGAAGCTTTCTTT

size: -
D: TRBD2
J: TRBJ2-2
V: TRBV6-1
CDR3: CASSENPGGTGELFF
DNA: TGTGCCAGCAGTGAAAACCCGGGAGGCACCGGGGAGCTGTTTTTT

size: few
D: TRBD1
J: TRBJ1-5
V: TRBV19
CDR3: CASSITQGANWGNQPQHF
DNA: TGTGCCAGTAGTATAACACAGGGGGCGAACTGGGGCAATCAGCCCCAGCATTTT

size: -
D: -
J: TRBJ2-7
V: TRBV27
CDR3: CASSPLGPWQYEQYF
DNA: TGTGCCAGCAGTCCCCTGGGACCGTGGCAGTACGAGCAGTACTTC

size: -
D: TRBD2
J: TRBJ2-1
V: TRBV29-1
CDR3: CSVERGRIRGEQFF
DNA: TGCAGCGTTGAGCGGGGGAGGATAAGGGGTGAGCAGTTCTTC